Shown below are 18 T cell receptor beta chains from a single sample sequenced in a study of OX40 agonist ivuxolimab in advanced cancers. Sequencing used immunoSEQ multiplex PCR; TCRdb keeps in-frame clones, though not all of them. The sample has some 19,000 clones; 70% to 90% are singletons. The sample here was CD4+ or CD8+ T cells sorted from blood, taken in a trial of the OX40 agonist ivuxolimab. All receptors derive from an adult with an advanced solid tumor such as melanoma, head and neck, liver or kidney cancer.

This clone has just a few counts. The gene calls are TRBV6-4 and TRBJ1-5; 7 bases map to TRBD1. The CDR3 loop spans 14 amino acids. Trimming took 5 bases from V and 4 from J; bases not matched to a gene: 5. Germline V gives CDR1 MRHNA, CDR2 SNTAGT. CDR3 protein: CASSTGQKNQPQHF. The CDR3 region has the DNA TGTGCCAGCAGTACGGGACAGAAAAATCAGCCCCAGCATTTT.

The chain uses TRBV4-1 and TRBJ2-1; maybe TRBD2 (6 bases). Trimming took off 8 bases at V and 9 bases at J, with 17 bases between the two ends. The CDR3 is made up of 13 amino acids. Germline V gene sequence: CDR1 MGHRA, CDR2 YSYEKL. Here the CDR3 reads CASGRNLAVEQFF. The CDR3 nucleotides are TGCGCCAGCGGGAGGAATCTAGCTGTTGAGCAGTTCTTC.

V and J are TRBV28 and TRBJ2-3, with D perhaps assigned TRBD1 or TRBD2 (5 bases each). This CDR3 comprises 15 residues. Germline V gene sequence: CDR1 MDHEN, CDR2 SYDVKM. Between the trimmed V and J ends, which lost 2 bases and 3 bases, there was a span of 12 bases. The CDR3, as DNA: TGTGCCAGCAGTTTAGGGGCTAGCTTAACAGATACGCAGTATTTT. It is translated as CASSLGASLTDTQYF.

The gene calls are TRBV7-9 and TRBJ1-3; D uncertain. V shed 5 bases and J shed 4 bases, with 15 bases lying between them. The CDR3 runs to 15 residues. Looked up from germline, CDR1 is SEHNR and CDR2 is FQNEAQ (reference sequence). The CDR3 DNA is TGTGCCAGCAGCCCAAGCCGGGAATGGGGAAACACCATATATTTT. Encoded protein: CASSPSREWGNTIYF.

This clone was detected only once. The gene calls are TRBV28 and TRBJ2-7; 14 bases match TRBD2. The CDR3 runs 15 residues. Germline V gene data show CDR1 as MDHEN and CDR2 as SYDVKM. The ends lost 6 bases at V and 2 bases at J; junction bases unmatched: 3. The CDR3 nucleotides are TGTGCCAGCAGGCAGACTAGCGGGAGGGCCTACGAGCAGTACTTC. The encoded protein is CASRQTSGRAYEQYF.

The V gene is TRBV6-5, the J gene TRBJ1-1; TRBD1 aligns across 11 bases. Germline-derived CDR1 and CDR2 are MNHEY and SVGAGI. The CDR3 sequence is 15 residues long. The J segment lost 1 base and the V segment lost 5 bases, leaving 3 bases of the junction unmatched. As DNA, the CDR3 is TGTGCCAGCAGTAGGACAGGGGGCTCGAACACTGAAGCTTTCTTT. It codes for CASSRTGGSNTEAFF.

The V and J genes are TRBV9 and TRBJ2-1, with a tentative D call TRBD2 (7 bases). Germline-derived CDR1 and CDR2 are SGDLS and YYNGEE. V lost 3 bases and J lost 2, with 21 bases in between. This CDR3 is built from 18 residues. The CDR3 sequence: CASSAPFRGAPPYNEQFF. Written as DNA, the CDR3 is TGTGCCAGCAGCGCCCCCTTCCGGGGGGCCCCCCCCTACAATGAGCAGTTCTTC.

The chain couples TRBV9 to TRBJ2-1; perhaps TRBD1 as D (6 bases). The germline V and J ends were trimmed by 3 bases and 5 bases, with 21 bases remaining between them. This CDR3 has 17 residues. Germline values: CDR1 SGDLS, CDR2 YYNGEE. CDR3 nucleotide sequence: TGTGCCAGCAGCGGCGGACAGAACCTACCCTTTGACAATGAGCAGTTCTTC. Its protein product is CASSGGQNLPFDNEQFF.

The chain uses TRBV5-1 and TRBJ2-6; the match to TRBD1 covers 7 bases. V lost 4 bases to trimming and J lost 0 bases; unmatched junction nucleotides: 13. The CDR3 runs to 19 residues. In germline, CDR1 is SGHRS, CDR2 YFSETQ. The DNA of the CDR3 is TGCGCCAGCAGCCTAGATGGACAGGTAACTTTCTCTGGGGCCAACGTCCTGACTTTC. It is translated as CASSLDGQVTFSGANVLTF.

The genes are TRBV28 and TRBJ1-5, with D unresolved. Trimming removed 2 bases from V and 4 bases from J, with 12 bases in between. CDR1 and CDR2 from the germline V gene are MDHEN and SYDVKM. CDR3 length: 15 amino acids. The CDR3 bases are TGTGCCAGCAGTTTAGTGTCGGTCTTGAATCAGCCCCAGCATTTT. This gives the protein CASSLVSVLNQPQHF.

The chain links TRBV13 to TRBJ1-1, with D perhaps TRBD1 (6 bases). CDR1 and CDR2 (germline): PRHDT, FYEKMQ (reference sequence). With 3 bases removed from V and 5 bases from J, the gap between germline ends came to 13 bases. The length of the CDR3 is 14 residues. CDR3: CASSFGGAKTEAFF. The CDR3 DNA reads as TGTGCCAGCAGCTTTGGGGGCGCAAAAACTGAAGCTTTCTTT.

V is TRBV28 and J is TRBJ2-3, with TRBD2 matching over 11 bases. The V gene end was trimmed by 7 bases and the J gene end by 3 bases; junction bases not matched to a gene: 12. Germline V lookup: CDR1 MDHEN, CDR2 SYDVKM. The CDR3 spans 17 residues. The CDR3 DNA is TGTGCCAGCATCGGGACTAGCGGAATCGTTTGGACAGATACGCAGTATTTT. It codes for CASIGTSGIVWTDTQYF. Drawing the rest from reference TRBV28 and TRBJ2-3, the complete variable domain is DVKVTQSSRYLVKRTGEKVFLECVQDMDHENMFWYRQDPGLGLRLIYFSYDVKMKEKGDIPEGYSVSREKKERFSLILESASTNQTSMYLCASIGTSGIVWTDTQYFGPGTRLTVL.

The chain carries TRBV28 and TRBJ2-7; D possibly matches TRBD1 or TRBD2 (6 bases each). The CDR3 has 14 amino acids. The germline CDR1 and CDR2 sequences are MDHEN and SYDVKM. V was trimmed by 2 bases and J by 0 bases, leaving 8 bases between them. The CDR3 protein is CASSLPGASYEQYF. The CDR3 region has the DNA TGTGCCAGCAGTTTACCGGGGGCCTCCTACGAGCAGTACTTC.

The chain employs TRBV5-1 and TRBJ2-7, with D perhaps TRBD2 (6 bases). V was pared by 2 bases and J by 6 bases, with 9 bases between. This CDR3 has 12 residues. Germline V lookup: CDR1 SGHRS, CDR2 YFSETQ. The chain's CDR3 is CASSLWGVEQYF. DNA for the CDR3: TGCGCCAGCAGCTTATGGGGGGTCGAGCAGTACTTC.

The V call is TRBV7-8, the J call TRBJ1-4; D gene unclear. The germline V gene has CDR1 SGHVS and CDR2 FQNEAQ. There are 12 residues in the CDR3. V lost 8 bases, J lost 7 bases, and 11 bases lay in between. CDR3 region: CASSNSAEKLFF. The CDR3 DNA reads as TGTGCCAGCTCCAATTCGGCTGAAAAACTGTTTTTT.

This clone has just one count. The CDR3: CASSLGGLAGYF. CDR3 coding DNA: TGTGCCAGCAGCTTAGGGGGACTAGCAGGTTACTTC. The chain joins TRBV13 to TRBJ2-5; 9 bases map to TRBD2. The V segment lost 0 bases and the J segment 14 bases; nucleotides outside the gene matches: 4. Germline lookup yields CDR1 PRHDT and CDR2 FYEKMQ (reference sequence). This CDR3 has 12 residues.

The V and J genes are TRBV10-3 and TRBJ2-1, with D possibly matching TRBD1 (5 bases). Germline values: CDR1 ENHRY, CDR2 SYGVKD. Trimming left V 4 bases short and J 7 bases short, with 20 bases between. The CDR3 contains 16 residues. This chain's CDR3 is CAISAGFVPFGNEQFF. The CDR3 DNA follows: TGTGCCATCAGTGCAGGGTTCGTACCGTTCGGAAATGAGCAGTTCTTC.

CDR3 bases: TGTGCCAGCAGCTTAAAACGGACAGACAATGAAAAACTGTTTTTT. Residues: CASSLKRTDNEKLFF. The chain recombines TRBV7-9 with TRBJ1-4; the D gene is possibly TRBD1 (6 bases). Per germline, CDR1 SEHNR and CDR2 FQNEAQ (reference sequence). This CDR3 is 15 amino acids long. V dropped 2 bases and J dropped 5 bases, with 12 bases sitting between them.